A single sample is the source of the 32 T cell receptor beta chains below, sequenced in a study of CD8+ T cells in alopecia areata. Extraction and reverse transcription of RNA yielded cDNA as the sequencing template. Assay: immunoSEQ multiplex PCR; the TCRdb copy retains only in-frame clones and omits some. This repertoire holds about 300,000 clones, and none appear only once. Sorting relied on CD4, CD8alpha, NKG2D, NKG2ACE and other markers applied to pooled cutaneous lymph node cells. Source material: CD4+ T cells sorted from a lymph node. These receptors were obtained from a C3H/HeJ mouse with alopecia areata. The mouse strain carries the MHC haplotype H2-k.

On this clone itself: A much more abundant neighbour one base away suggests this may be a read error. Gene names and germline match the mouse. The read halts 4 residues ahead of the CDR3 end, with the missing end drawn from the germline J gene. Other DNA variants within this sample encode the same CDR3. V and J are TRBV19 and TRBJ2-7; 11 nucleotides line up with TRBD2. From germline, CDR1 is FNHDT and CDR2 SITEND (reference sequence). This CDR3 has 14 residues. CDR3 DNA, as far as it was read: TGTGCCAGCAGCCCTCGGGACTGGGGGTAT. It specifies CASSPRDWGY. The whole CDR3 region reads CASSPRDWGYEQYF.

As concerns this clone: Each gene name is a mouse one. The CDR3 end lies 4 residues beyond the end of the read and is filled in from the germline J gene. This chain links TRBV13-1 with TRBJ2-7, with 7 bases matching TRBD1. Germline V gene data show CDR1 as NSHNY and CDR2 as SYGAGN. The CDR3 consists of 13 residues. The CDR3 is CASSGPGQYEQYF. Incomplete CDR3 DNA: TGTGCCAGCAGTGGCCCGGGACAGTAT.

Comment on this clone: The genes are named according to mouse. The observed sequence ends 4 residues before the CDR3 terminus, with the missing tail filled in from the germline J gene. The chain links TRBV13-1 to TRBJ2-7, with 7 bases identical to TRBD1. The V gene end was trimmed by 2 bases and the J gene end by 2 bases; junction bases not matched to a gene: 4. CDR3 length equals 14 residues. CDR1 is NSHNY and CDR2 is SYGAGN in the germline V gene. The CDR3 loop reads CASSDLQGAYEQYF. The sequenced part of the CDR3 DNA is TGTGCCAGCAGTGACCTCCAGGGGGCCTAT.

This clone turned up a few times. The gene names given are mouse names. The read falls 3 residues short of the CDR3 end, and the missing part is taken from the germline J gene. The chain combines TRBV17 with TRBJ1-6, with 9 bases identical to TRBD1. TRBJ1-6 is an ORF for which the function is uncertain. The CDR3 consists of 14 residues. After removal of 5 bases from V and 8 bases from J, the junction contained 4 bases not matched to a gene. The germline V gene encodes CDR1 MNHDT and CDR2 YYDKIL. The CDR3 is CASSRQGVHSPLYF. The sequenced CDR3 bases are TGTGCTAGCAGTCGACAGGGGGTTCATTCGCCC.

This clone turned up a few times. Mouse names are used for the genes. With the read ending 4 residues before the CDR3 end, the germline J gene is used to fill in that end. This chain connects TRBV14 to TRBJ2-1; 10 nucleotides line up with TRBD1. The CDR3 totals 14 residues. V was clipped by 5 bases and J by 5 bases; unmatched bases: 4. Germline loops: CDR1 SGHDT, CDR2 FRDEAV. The chain's CDR3 is CASRGTGVDAEQFF. The CDR3 DNA, read in part, is TGTGCCAGCAGAGGGACAGGGGTGGATGCT. Full variable domain (missing parts from reference TRBV14 and TRBJ2-1): EAGVTQSPRYAVLQEGQAVSFWCDPISGHDTLYWYQQPRDQGPQLLVYFRDEAVIDNSQLPSDRFSAVRPKGTNSTLKIQSAKQGDTATYLCASRGTGVDAEQFFGPGTRLTVL.

This clone has more than one count but fewer than ten. The genes and germline here are from mouse. The read falls 4 residues short of the CDR3 end, and the missing part is taken from the germline J gene. This chain joins TRBV29 and TRBJ2-5; the D gene is possibly TRBD1 (5 bases). With 0 bases removed from V and 2 bases from J, the gap between germline ends came to 6 bases. Germline loops: CDR1 MSHET, CDR2 SYDVDS. The CDR3 runs 14 residues. CDR3 DNA (partial): TGTGCTAGCAGTTTATCGACAGTCCAAGAC. It yields the protein CASSLSTVQD. The complete CDR3 sequence is CASSLSTVQDTQYF. Drawing the rest from reference TRBV29 and TRBJ2-5, the complete variable domain is DMKVTQMPRYLIKRMGENVLLECGQDMSHETMYWYRQDPGLGLQLIYISYDVDSNSEGDIPKGYRVSRKKREHFSLILDSAKTNQTSVYFCASSLSTVQDTQYFGPGTRLLVL.

A few counts support this clone. The listed genes are named as in mouse. Read sequence stops 4 residues before the CDR3 end, and the germline J gene provides the missing end. J is TRBJ1-1 and V is TRBV13-1; 7 bases fit TRBD1. Per the germline V gene, CDR1 is NSHNY and CDR2 is SYGAGN. V was pared by 6 bases and J by 4 bases, with 6 bases of the junction left unmatched. CDR3 length: 13 amino acids. The CDR3 region is CASTHGTATEVFF. CDR3 DNA, as far as it was read: TGTGCCAGCACCCATGGGACAGCCACA.

This clone occurred a few times. Gene labels here are mouse ones. Coverage ceases 4 residues before the CDR3 finishes, and the germline J gene fills in the end. The rearrangement links TRBV5 to TRBJ2-2; 11 bases align to TRBD1. V lost 4 bases, J lost 4 bases, and 5 bases stayed unmatched. From germline, CDR1 is LGHNA and CDR2 YNLKQL (reference sequence). CDR3 length equals 16 residues. The CDR3 protein is CASSPDRGRSTGQLYF. CDR3 DNA, as far as it was read: TGTGCCAGCAGCCCGGACAGGGGGCGGAGCACCGGG.

This clone appeared a few times. Gene names refer to mouse genes. This sample includes further DNA sequences coding for the same CDR3. The CDR3 is CASSVGTGQDTQYF. The CDR3 DNA, read in part, is TGTGCCAGCAGTGTCGGGACAGGGCAAGAC. The gene calls are TRBV13-1 and TRBJ2-5, with 9 bases lining up with TRBD1. Sequencing ends 4 residues short of the CDR3 end; the germline J gene provides the rest. The CDR3 is 14 amino acids. Trimming removed 3 bases from V and 3 bases from J; junction bases left unmatched: 2. The germline V gene has CDR1 NSHNY and CDR2 SYGAGN.

The sample holds many counts of this clone. These gene names are mouse names. This CDR3 reads CTCSSGTGAETLYF. The CDR3 DNA, read in part, is TGCACCTGCAGTTCCGGGACAGGGGCAGAA. The chain couples TRBV1 to TRBJ2-3; TRBD1 aligns across 9 bases. The read falls 4 residues short of the CDR3 end, and the missing part is taken from the germline J gene. Losses at the gene ends were 5 bases for V and 3 bases for J; bases not matched to a gene: 3. Germline loops: CDR1 NSQYPW, CDR2 LRSPGD (reference sequence). CDR3 length: 14 amino acids. The full variable domain, its missing parts supplied by reference TRBV1 and TRBJ2-3, is VTLLEQNPRWRLVPRGQAVNLRCILKNSQYPWMSWYQQDLQKQLQWLFTLRSPGDKEVKSLPGADYLATRVTDTELRLQVANMSQGRTLYCTCSSGTGAETLYFGSGTRLTVL.

This clone has only a few counts. Gene names and germline refer to mouse. From the germline J gene comes the end of the CDR3, since the read stops 4 residues before it. The genes are TRBV31 and TRBJ1-1; D is perhaps TRBD1 (5 bases). Per the germline V gene, CDR1 is GKSSPN and CDR2 is SITVG. CDR3 length equals 14 residues. Trimming removed 0 bases at V and 1 base at J, with 9 bases between. The part of the CDR3 DNA that was read is TGTGCCTGGAGTCTAGTGAGGGGAAACACA. It is translated as CAWSLVRGNT. The full CDR3 is CAWSLVRGNTEVFF. The full variable domain, rest sourced from reference TRBV31 and TRBJ1-1, is AQTIHQWPVAEIKAVGSPLSLGCTIKGKSSPNLYWYWQATGGTLQQLFYSITVGQVESVVQLNLSASRPKDDQFILSTEKLLLSHSGFYLCAWSLVRGNTEVFFGKGTRLTVV.

This clone was picked up many times. Mouse gene names apply. The observed sequence ends 4 residues before the CDR3 terminus, with the missing tail filled in from the germline J gene. This chain joins TRBV13-1 and TRBJ2-7; 7 bases agree with TRBD1. CDR3 length equals 13 residues. Germline loops: CDR1 NSHNY, CDR2 SYGAGN. J was trimmed by 3 bases and V by 2 bases; bases with no gene match: 2. CDR3 in amino acids: CASSEGTVYEQYF. The DNA read from the CDR3 is TGTGCCAGCAGTGAGGGGACAGTCTAT.

This clone was counted only a few times. All gene names here are mouse names. The read comes to an end 4 residues before the CDR3 does, leaving the germline J gene to fill in the end. The rearrangement links TRBV13-1 to TRBJ2-1, with 9 bases identical to TRBD2. V shed 0 bases, J shed 3 bases, and the junction held 4 bases outside the gene matches. This CDR3 region has 16 residues. Per the germline V gene, CDR1 is NSHNY and CDR2 is SYGAGN. The CDR3 sequence: CASSDGGWGGYAEQFF. The sequenced part of the CDR3 DNA is TGTGCCAGCAGTGATGGCGGCTGGGGGGGCTATGCT.

This clone was seen only a few times. The gene names here belong to mouse. CDR3 bases read: TGTGCCAGCAGTGGGGACAGCTCC. Translation: CASSGDSS. The complete CDR3 reads CASSGDSSDYTF. V is TRBV13-3 and J is TRBJ1-2; 7 bases are a match to TRBD1. The sequence runs out 4 residues before the end of the CDR3; the remainder is reconstructed from the germline J gene. This CDR3 spans 12 amino acids. With 3 bases clipped from V and 4 bases from J, the junction kept 0 bases outside the gene matches. CDR1 and CDR2 (germline): NNHDY, SYVADS.

This clone was counted only a few times. Gene names are mouse gene names. Read data end 4 residues before the CDR3 end; the end is taken from the germline J gene. The V gene is TRBV31, the J gene TRBJ1-2; 7 nucleotides match TRBD1. This CDR3 has 13 amino acids. The V gene's germline CDR1 is GKSSPN and CDR2 SITVG. The trim removed 8 bases at V and 0 bases at J, leaving 6 bases unmatched. The CDR3 DNA, read in part, is TGTGCCCAGGGGGACAATGCAAACTCC. This gives the protein CAQGDNANS. The whole CDR3 protein reads CAQGDNANSDYTF.

This clone has more than one count but fewer than ten. The gene names given are mouse names. CDR3 DNA, as far as it was read: TGTGCCAGCAGAGGGACACTAAACTCC. It yields the protein CASRGTLNS. The whole CDR3 sequence is CASRGTLNSDYTF. The V and J genes are TRBV19 and TRBJ1-2; D might be TRBD1 (6 bases). The CDR3 is cut off 4 residues early in the read; its end comes from the germline J gene. Between the trimmed V and J ends, which lost 5 bases and 1 base, there was a span of 9 bases. The CDR3 has 13 residues. Looked up from germline, CDR1 is FNHDT and CDR2 is SITEND (reference sequence).

This clone turned up a few times. Gene names refer to mouse genes. With the read ending 4 residues before the CDR3 end, the germline J gene is used to fill in that end. The V call is TRBV5, the J call TRBJ2-3; the match to TRBD1 covers 12 bases. This CDR3 comprises 18 residues. CDR1 and CDR2 from the germline V gene are LGHNA and YNLKQL (reference sequence). Trimming removed 4 bases from V and 1 base from J; junction bases left unmatched: 9. The CDR3 DNA, read in part, is TGTGCCAGCAGCCTGGCCGGGACAGGGGGCGGAGGTGCAGAA. Translated, it gives CASSLAGTGGGGAE. The CDR3 as a whole reads CASSLAGTGGGGAETLYF.

About this clone: Mouse germline and gene names are used. The read finishes 4 residues shy of the CDR3 end, and the germline J gene is used to complete it. The same CDR3 also results from other DNA sequences found in this sample. The gene calls are TRBV13-2 and TRBJ2-3; TRBD2 matches at 9 bases. Germline lookup yields CDR1 NNHNN and CDR2 SYGAGS (reference sequence). Trimming cost V 1 base and J 0 bases; bases outside gene matches: 3. The CDR3 is made up of 16 amino acids. The CDR3 DNA, read in part, is TGTGCCAGCGGTGATCCCGGACTGGGGAGTGCAGAA. Amino acid sequence: CASGDPGLGSAE. The CDR3, in full, reads CASGDPGLGSAETLYF.

This clone was picked up a small number of times. These gene names are mouse names. The read finishes 3 residues shy of the CDR3 end, and the germline J gene is used to complete it. This chain connects TRBV13-1 to TRBJ1-6; 11 bases fit TRBD1. TRBJ1-6 qualifies as an ORF whose function is uncertain. Per the germline V gene, CDR1 is NSHNY and CDR2 is SYGAGN. The CDR3 is 17 amino acids. Unmatched junction bases numbered 3, after V lost 0 bases and J lost 4 bases. This chain's CDR3 is CASSDVGQGAYNSPLYF. The sequenced part of the CDR3 DNA is TGTGCCAGCAGTGATGTTGGACAGGGGGCGTATAATTCGCCC.

This clone was seen a handful of times. All gene names here are mouse names. The read falls 4 residues short of the CDR3 end, and the missing part is taken from the germline J gene. The same CDR3 also results from other DNA sequences found in this sample. This chain links TRBV5 with TRBJ2-1, with 7 bases fitting TRBD2. There are 15 residues in the CDR3. Germline V CDR1 and CDR2: LGHNA, YNLKQL (reference sequence). The junction had 1 base not matched to a gene; V was cut back by 1 base and J by 1 base. Partial CDR3 DNA: TGTGCCAGCAGCCAAGGGGGGGGAAACTATGCT. The encoded protein is CASSQGGGNYA. The whole CDR3 reads CASSQGGGNYAEQFF.

This clone was counted only a few times. Genes and germline come from the mouse. Distinct nucleotide sequences in the sample also encode this CDR3. CDR3 DNA (partial): TGTGCCAGCAGTATAGTGACAGGGGGAGCT. This codes for CASSIVTGGA. The whole CDR3 sequence is CASSIVTGGAEQFF. V gene TRBV19 combines with J gene TRBJ2-1, with TRBD1 matching 9 bases. The sequenced fragment ends 4 residues before the CDR3 boundary, so the rest is inferred from the germline J gene. The CDR3 is made up of 14 amino acids. Per the germline V gene, CDR1 is FNHDT and CDR2 is SITEND (reference sequence).

This clone was seen a handful of times. Gene names denote mouse genes. The CDR3 end lies 4 residues beyond the end of the read and is filled in from the germline J gene. This chain uses TRBV13-1 with TRBJ2-3; 7 bases line up with TRBD2. J lost 0 bases, V lost 0 bases, and 7 bases had no gene match. This CDR3 region has 17 residues. Germline-derived CDR1 and CDR2 are NSHNY and SYGAGN. The CDR3 DNA, read in part, is TGTGCCAGCAGTGATGCCGCCTGGGGGACTAGTGCAGAA. Amino acid sequence: CASSDAAWGTSAE. The whole CDR3 sequence is CASSDAAWGTSAETLYF.

As concerns this clone: Gene names are the mouse ones. Incomplete CDR3 DNA: TGCACCTGCAGTACTTGGGTTAAT. This sequence encodes CTCSTWVN. The whole CDR3 protein reads CTCSTWVNEQYF. The rearrangement links TRBV1 to TRBJ2-7; D gene unclear. The CDR3 end falls 4 residues outside the read, so it is completed with the germline J gene. The CDR3 sequence is 12 residues long. CDR1 NSQYPW and CDR2 LRSPGD come from the germline V gene (reference sequence).

In regard to this clone: Mouse gene names apply. The read ends 3 residues early relative to the CDR3; the germline J gene fills the gap. The sample carries other DNA sequences with the same CDR3. V and J are TRBV5 and TRBJ1-6; perhaps TRBD1 as D (5 bases). TRBJ1-6 is an ORF, and what it does is uncertain. Trimming cost V 0 bases and J 4 bases, with 10 bases left between them. The CDR3 loop spans 16 amino acids. In germline, CDR1 is LGHNA, CDR2 YNLKQL (reference sequence). The sequenced part of the CDR3 DNA is TGTGCCAGCAGCCAAGATCGGACAAAATATAATTCGCCC. Its translation is CASSQDRTKYNSP. The CDR3, in full, reads CASSQDRTKYNSPLYF.

This clone turned up a few times. The gene names given are mouse names. From the germline J gene comes the end of the CDR3, since the read stops 4 residues before it. Other DNA variants within this sample encode the same CDR3. This rearrangement joins TRBV5 to TRBJ2-3; 9 positions agree with TRBD2. Germline V gene sequence: CDR1 LGHNA, CDR2 YNLKQL (reference sequence). V trimming: 1 base; J trimming: 1 base; junction bases outside the gene matches: 0. There are 15 residues in the CDR3. CDR3 in amino acids: CASSQVGGRAETLYF. The DNA read from the CDR3 is TGTGCCAGCAGCCAAGTGGGGGGGCGTGCAGAA.

To note about this clone: Gene names are mouse gene names. The read stops 4 residues short of the end of the CDR3; the missing end is completed from the germline J gene. The V call is TRBV13-2, the J call TRBJ2-5; 9 bases line up with TRBD2. Germline values: CDR1 NNHNN, CDR2 SYGAGS (reference sequence). The CDR3 length is 15 residues. The CDR3 here is CASGDVGGRGDTQYF. Partial CDR3 DNA: TGTGCCAGCGGTGATGTGGGGGGGCGCGGGGAC.

This clone appeared a few times. Gene names denote mouse genes. The read is 4 residues too short to cover the CDR3 end, so that end is filled in from the germline J gene. This sequence joins TRBV4 and TRBJ2-5, with 10 bases identical to TRBD2. The junction had 2 bases not matched to a gene; V was cut back by 5 bases and J by 3 bases. CDR3 length: 14 amino acids. CDR1 and CDR2 from the germline V gene are LGHDT and YNNKQL (reference sequence). The sequenced part of the CDR3 DNA is TGTGCCAGCAGCGTACTGGGGGGGCAAGAC. This sequence encodes CASSVLGGQD. The complete CDR3 protein is CASSVLGGQDTQYF.

This clone was counted ten times or more. Germline and genes: mouse. The read halts 4 residues ahead of the CDR3 end, with the missing end drawn from the germline J gene. The rearrangement uses TRBV1 and TRBJ2-1, with 10 bases lining up with TRBD2. The germline V gene encodes CDR1 NSQYPW and CDR2 LRSPGD (reference sequence). This CDR3 is built from 16 residues. The J segment lost 3 bases and the V segment lost 1 base, leaving 3 bases of the junction unmatched. CDR3 residues: CTCSAAGGALYAEQFF. The CDR3 DNA, read in part, is TGCACCTGCAGTGCAGCTGGGGGGGCGCTCTATGCT.

To note about this clone: These gene names are mouse names. The read falls 4 residues short of the CDR3 end, and the missing part is taken from the germline J gene. V usage is TRBV31 and J usage is TRBJ2-2, with D possibly TRBD1 on 5 matching bases. The CDR3 has 13 residues. Trimming removed 1 base from V and 5 bases from J, with 8 bases in between. Germline V lookup: CDR1 GKSSPN, CDR2 SITVG. Partial CDR3 DNA: TGTGCCTGGAGTCCGACAGAGACCGGG. Its protein is CAWSPTETG. The entire CDR3 is CAWSPTETGQLYF. Full variable domain (missing parts from reference TRBV31 and TRBJ2-2): AQTIHQWPVAEIKAVGSPLSLGCTIKGKSSPNLYWYWQATGGTLQQLFYSITVGQVESVVQLNLSASRPKDDQFILSTEKLLLSHSGFYLCAWSPTETGQLYFGEGSKLTVL.

For this clone: Mouse names are used for the genes. The missing CDR3 end, 4 residues past where the read stops, is filled in from the germline J gene. The genes are TRBV31 and TRBJ2-2, with 7 nucleotides matching TRBD2. There are 14 residues in the CDR3. CDR1 is GKSSPN, CDR2 SITVG, per germline. V shed 1 base, J shed 2 bases, and the junction held 1 base outside the gene matches. The covered CDR3 bases are TGTGCCTGGAGTCCGGACTGGAACACCGGG. This encodes CAWSPDWNTG. The entire CDR3 is CAWSPDWNTGQLYF.

On this clone itself: Any gene name here is a mouse gene name. The CDR3 is cut off 4 residues early in the read; its end comes from the germline J gene. The rearrangement uses TRBV14 and TRBJ2-4; D perhaps matches TRBD1 (5 bases). Germline V CDR1 and CDR2: SGHDT, FRDEAV. CDR3 length: 12 amino acids. The CDR3 loop reads CASSRQKNTLYF. CDR3 bases read: TGTGCCAGCAGCAGACAGAAAAAC. The complete variable domain, with remaining parts taken from reference TRBV14 and TRBJ2-4, reads EAGVTQSPRYAVLQEGQAVSFWCDPISGHDTLYWYQQPRDQGPQLLVYFRDEAVIDNSQLPSDRFSAVRPKGTNSTLKIQSAKQGDTATYLCASSRQKNTLYFGAGTRLSVL.

This clone was seen a few times. Germline and genes: mouse. The DNA ends 4 residues before the CDR3 does, and the rest of the CDR3 is filled in from the germline J gene. Other nucleotide sequences in the sample specify the same CDR3. The chain uses TRBV1 and TRBJ2-4; TRBD1 matches at 8 bases. Germline V lookup: CDR1 NSQYPW, CDR2 LRSPGD (reference sequence). Trimming at V came to 4 bases and at J to 3 bases, leaving 3 bases not matched to a gene. The CDR3 is 14 amino acids. The CDR3 spells CTCSGNRGQNTLYF. CDR3 DNA, as far as it was read: TGCACCTGCAGTGGGAACAGGGGGCAAAAC.